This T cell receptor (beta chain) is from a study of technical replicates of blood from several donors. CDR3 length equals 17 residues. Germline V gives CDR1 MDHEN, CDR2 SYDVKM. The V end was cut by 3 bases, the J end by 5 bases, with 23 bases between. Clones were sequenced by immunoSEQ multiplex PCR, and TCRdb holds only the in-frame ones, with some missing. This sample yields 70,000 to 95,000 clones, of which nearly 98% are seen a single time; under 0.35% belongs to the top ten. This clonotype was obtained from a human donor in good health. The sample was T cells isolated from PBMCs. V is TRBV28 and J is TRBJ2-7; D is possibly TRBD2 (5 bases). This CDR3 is CASSFPPTRLAGHEQYF. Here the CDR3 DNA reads TGTGCCAGCAGTTTCCCCCCTACTAGATTAGCAGGCCACGAGCAGTACTTC.